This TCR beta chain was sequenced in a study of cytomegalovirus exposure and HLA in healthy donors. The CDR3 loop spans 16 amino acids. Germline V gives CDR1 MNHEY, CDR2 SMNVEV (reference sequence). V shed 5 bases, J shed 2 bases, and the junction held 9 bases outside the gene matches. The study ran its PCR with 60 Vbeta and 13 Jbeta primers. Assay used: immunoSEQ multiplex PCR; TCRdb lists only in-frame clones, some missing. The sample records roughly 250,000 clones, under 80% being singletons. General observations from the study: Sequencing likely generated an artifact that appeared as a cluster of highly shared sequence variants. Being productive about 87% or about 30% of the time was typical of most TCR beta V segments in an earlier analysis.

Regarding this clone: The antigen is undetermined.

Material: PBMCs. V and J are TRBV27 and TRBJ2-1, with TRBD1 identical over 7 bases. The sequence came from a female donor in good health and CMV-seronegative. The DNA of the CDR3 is TGTGCCAGCAGTCCCTTTGACAGGGTGACCTACAATGAGCAGTTCTTC. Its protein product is CASSPFDRVTYNEQFF.